The text below deals with one T cell receptor (beta chain). TCRdb re-called the RT-PCR reads through MiXCR, storing one row per CDR3 protein. The sample includes about 1,000 distinct CDR3 sequences, almost 85% of them seen just once. This sample was included in a study of yellow fever vaccine responses in identical twins. The V gene end was trimmed by 5 bases and the J gene end by 0 bases; junction bases not matched to a gene: 4. Germline V gene data show CDR1 as SGHAT and CDR2 as FQNNGV. The CDR3 is made up of 16 amino acids. Sequenced here: T cells from blood (PBMCs), unsorted or a sorted subset (not recorded which), sampled before or after yellow fever vaccination (not recorded which). This receptor was taken from a female donor who received the yellow fever vaccine. The rearrangement joins TRBV11-2 to TRBJ1-6; 7 bases are shared with TRBD1. As DNA, the CDR3 is TGTGCCAGCAGCAGGGGGCCGAACTCCTATAATTCACCCCTCCACTTT. It is translated as CASSRGPNSYNSPLHF. The full variable domain, completed using reference TRBV11-2 and TRBJ1-6, is EAGVAQSPRYKIIEKRQSVAFWCNPISGHATLYWYQQILGQGPKLLIQFQNNGVVDDSQLPKDRFSAERLKGVDSTLKIQPAKLEDSAVYLCASSRGPNSYNSPLHFGNGTRLTVT.